The sequence of this T cell receptor (beta chain) was determined in a study of T cell repertoires in cytomegalovirus infection. On this clonotype: Antigen specificity is unknown.

Germline CDR1 SGHAT, CDR2 FQNNGV. V lost 3 bases, J lost 3 bases, and 4 bases stayed unmatched. This CDR3 comprises 15 residues. TCRdb re-derived calls from the reads in MiXCR, one entry per CDR3 protein. The table shows 55,000 to 85,000 distinct CDR3 sequences, with 20% to 25% occurring only once. This clonotype was sampled from a human donor in good health (CMV status not recorded). Some clones in this sample may be carry-over from other donors' samples. The chain employs TRBV11-2 and TRBJ2-3, with 9 bases matching TRBD1. Sample: CD8+ T cells from cultured PBMCs, taken from culture after CMV antigen stimulation. Here the CDR3 reads CASSFRDRVTDTQYF. CDR3 DNA sequence: TGTGCCAGCAGCTTCCGGGACAGGGTAACAGATACGCAGTATTTT.